This T cell receptor (beta chain) appears in the sequencing data of a study of T cell repertoires in aging, cancer and after chemotherapy. Study overall: Paired samples before and after chemotherapy came from glioblastoma patients receiving temozolomide-based therapy. General study results and limits: In healthy donors, age-related TCR diversity loss mainly reflected lost richness. Untreated cancer patients had significantly lower blood TCR diversity than age-matched healthy donors.

Amplification of TCR beta used genomic DNA extracted from peripheral blood. Comments on this clonotype: Antigen: not known.

This CDR3 contains 15 residues. Trimming at V came to 5 bases and at J to 9 bases, leaving 10 bases not matched to a gene. Germline CDR1 and CDR2: LNHDA and SQIVND (reference sequence). Rearranged V-D-J TRB sequences were amplified with a mixed TRB-A/B primer pool. TCRdb processed the multiplex PCR reads anew with MiXCR; each CDR3 protein has one entry. The top ten clones hold roughly 8.6% of a sample with roughly 4,600 distinct CDR3 sequences, approximately 68% of them seen once. This receptor was obtained from a human donor with a solid tumor. This chain uses TRBV19 with TRBJ2-1; 10 bases agree with TRBD1. Sequencing was performed on blood. The CDR3 region is CASSHRTGGRGEQFF. CDR3 nucleotides: TGTGCCAGTAGTCACCGGACAGGGGGTCGGGGTGAGCAGTTCTTC.